This T cell receptor beta chain was observed in a study of PD-1 blockade in classical Hodgkin lymphoma. General observations from the study: The study reported lower baseline TCR diversity in newly diagnosed patients than in healthy donors. Still unresolved is the cause of the repertoire differences, which may be disease activity or prior therapy.

Regarding this clone: Its matching antigen is unknown.

V lost 6 bases, J lost 2 bases, and 4 bases stayed unmatched. CDR1 is MNHEY and CDR2 is SVGAGI in the germline V gene. The CDR3 sequence is 15 residues long. Time point defined: newly diagnosed, previously untreated cHL patient sample. Isolation of CD4+ T cells from thawed PBMCs was performed by magnetic negative selection. Acting as the comparison were PBMCs from newly diagnosed, untreated classical Hodgkin lymphoma. The repertoire was sequenced with immunoSEQ multiplex PCR; TCRdb's copy has only in-frame clones and lacks some. The sample carries around 31,000 clones, about 89% recorded once. The clonotype originates from a human donor with classical Hodgkin lymphoma. Sequencing used CD4+ T cells from blood. The chain recombines TRBV6-5 with TRBJ2-6; TRBD2 matches 7 bases. CDR3 region: CASSWGGTGANVLTF. The CDR3, as DNA: TGTGCCAGCAGCTGGGGGGGGACTGGGGCCAACGTCCTGACTTTC.